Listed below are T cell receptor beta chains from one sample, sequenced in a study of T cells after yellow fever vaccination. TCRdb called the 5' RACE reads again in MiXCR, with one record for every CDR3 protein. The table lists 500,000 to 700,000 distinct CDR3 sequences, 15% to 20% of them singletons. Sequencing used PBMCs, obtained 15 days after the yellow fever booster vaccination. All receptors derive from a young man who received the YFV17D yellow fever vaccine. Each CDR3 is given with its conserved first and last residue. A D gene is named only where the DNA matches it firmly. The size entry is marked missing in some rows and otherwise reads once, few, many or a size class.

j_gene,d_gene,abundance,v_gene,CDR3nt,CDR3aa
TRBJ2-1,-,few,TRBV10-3,TGTGCCATCAGTGAGTCGAGGTTTGGCTTCTTTTTC,CAISESRFGFFF
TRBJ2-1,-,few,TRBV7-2,TGTGCCAGCAGCCTTACGGAGAGACATGGGCAGTTCTTC,CASSLTERHGQFF
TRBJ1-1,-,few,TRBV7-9,TGTGCCAGCAGCTTTATATTCCGATCGGGGGGGAACACTGAAGCTTTCTTT,CASSFIFRSGGNTEAFF
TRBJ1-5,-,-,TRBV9,TGTGCCAGCAGCCCAGGGGCTATCAATCAGCCCCAGCATTTT,CASSPGAINQPQHF
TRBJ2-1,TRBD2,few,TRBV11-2,TGTGCCAGCAGCTTCGTAGCGGGAAAGGATGAGCAGTTCTTC,CASSFVAGKDEQFF
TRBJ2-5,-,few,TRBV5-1,TGCGCCAGCAGCCCGGCGCAAGGGGGGGAGACCCAGTACTTC,CASSPAQGGETQYF
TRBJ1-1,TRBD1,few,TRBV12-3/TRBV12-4,TGTGCCAGCAGTTTCCAGGGAGGGGGCCTAGGAGCTTTCTTT,CASSFQGGGLGAFF
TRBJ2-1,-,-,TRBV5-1,TGCGCCAGCAGAAATTTTAATGGTTATGAGCAGTTCTTC,CASRNFNGYEQFF
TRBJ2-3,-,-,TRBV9,TGTGCCAGCAGCGTAGTCGACAGCAGGAGGATAGATACGCAGTATTTT,CASSVVDSRRIDTQYF
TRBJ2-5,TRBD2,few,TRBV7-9,TGTGCCAGCAGCTCAGCGGGAGTGGAGACCCAGTACTTC,CASSSAGVETQYF
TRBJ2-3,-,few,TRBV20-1,TGCAGTGCCAGGAGGAAGGGAGTTGGCACAGATACGCAGTATTTT,CSARRKGVGTDTQYF
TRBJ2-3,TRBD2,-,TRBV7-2,TGTGCCAGCAGCTTTCTTAGCGGGCGGCAGTATTTT,CASSFLSGRQYF
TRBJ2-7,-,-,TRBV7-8,TGTGCCAGCAGCTTAACAGGGACGTGGGACGAGCAGTACTTC,CASSLTGTWDEQYF
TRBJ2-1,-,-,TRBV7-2,TGTGCCAGCAGCTTACAGGACAGCTCCTACAATGAGCAGTTCTTC,CASSLQDSSYNEQFF
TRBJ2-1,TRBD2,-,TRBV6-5,TGTGCCAGCAGTTACGGTTTGGGCGGGAGTAGGTACAATGAGCAGTTCTTC,CASSYGLGGSRYNEQFF
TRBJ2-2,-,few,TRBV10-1,TGCGCCAGCAAGGTCGGGGCCGGGGAGCTGTTTTTT,CASKVGAGELFF
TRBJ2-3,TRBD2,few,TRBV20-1,TGCAGTGCTAGAGAAAGGGGGATAGCGGGAGGGCCGAATACGCAGTATTTT,CSARERGIAGGPNTQYF
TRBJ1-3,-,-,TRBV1,TGCACCAGCAGCCAACACACAACCGGAAACACCATATATTTT,CTSSQHTTGNTIYF
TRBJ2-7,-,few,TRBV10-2,TGCGCCAGCAGTGAAGTACAGGGATCACTCTACGAGCAGTACTTC,CASSEVQGSLYEQYF
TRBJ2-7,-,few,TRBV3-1,TGTGCCAGCAGCCAATCACAGCCTCCGGGGATCTACGAGCAGTACTTC,CASSQSQPPGIYEQYF